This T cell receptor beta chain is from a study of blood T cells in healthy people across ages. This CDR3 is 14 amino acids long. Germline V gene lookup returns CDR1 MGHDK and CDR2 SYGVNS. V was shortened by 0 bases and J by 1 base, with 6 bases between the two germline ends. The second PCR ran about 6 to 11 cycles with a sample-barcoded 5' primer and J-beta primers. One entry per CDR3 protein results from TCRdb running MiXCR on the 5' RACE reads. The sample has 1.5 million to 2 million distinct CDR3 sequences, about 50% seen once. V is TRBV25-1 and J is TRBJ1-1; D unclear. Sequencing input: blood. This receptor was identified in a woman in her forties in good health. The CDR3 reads CASSEYRQNTEAFF. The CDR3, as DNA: TGTGCCAGCAGTGAATATAGGCAGAACACTGAAGCTTTCTTT.